The 10 T cell receptor beta chains below all came from one sample that was sequenced in a study of blood T cell repertoires in COVID-19. Sequencing used immunoSEQ multiplex PCR; TCRdb keeps in-frame clones, though not all of them. Of 95,000 to 150,000 clones listed, 88% are singletons. The sequenced sample was peripheral blood. These TCRs come from a man aged 45-65 years with acute or convalescent COVID-19.

The genes are TRBV7-9 and TRBJ1-6, with D uncertain. This CDR3 is 14 amino acids long. The germline V gene has CDR1 SEHNR and CDR2 FQNEAQ (reference sequence). Between the trimmed V and J ends, which lost 3 bases and 3 bases, there was a span of 6 bases. CDR3 coding DNA: TGTGCCAGCAGCTTCGCAGACTATAATTCACCCCTCCACTTT. This gives the protein CASSFADYNSPLHF.

This clone was recorded only once. The rearrangement joins TRBV7-2 to TRBJ2-3; 8 nucleotides match TRBD2. CDR1 is SGHTA and CDR2 is FQGNSA in the germline V gene. The V segment lost 5 bases and the J segment 7 bases; nucleotides outside the gene matches: 8. The CDR3 extends over 14 amino acids. The CDR3 reads CASSRGGPQNTQYF. The CDR3, as DNA: TGTGCCAGCAGCCGCGGGGGGCCACAAAATACGCAGTATTTT.

The J gene is TRBJ2-1, the V gene TRBV7-2, with 7 positions matching TRBD2. In germline, CDR1 is SGHTA, CDR2 FQGNSA. The length of the CDR3 is 19 residues. J was trimmed by 1 base and V by 5 bases; bases with no gene match: 17. As DNA, the CDR3 is TGTGCCAGCAGCGCGTACGCCGGGCCCACGGGAGGTTCCTACAATGAGCAGTTCTTC. This sequence encodes CASSAYAGPTGGSYNEQFF.

The J gene is TRBJ1-2, the V gene TRBV24-1; 7 bases fit TRBD1. In germline, CDR1 is KGHDR, CDR2 SFDVKD. V was pared by 3 bases and J by 6 bases, with 6 bases of the junction left unmatched. The CDR3 consists of 14 residues. The DNA of the CDR3 is TGTGCCACCAGTGATCCCTCCACAGGGGATGGCTACACCTTC. This codes for CATSDPSTGDGYTF.

This rearrangement joins TRBV9 to TRBJ2-1; unclear D gene. The CDR3 totals 17 residues. Germline V gives CDR1 SGDLS, CDR2 YYNGEE. V dropped 1 base and J dropped 0 bases, with 14 bases sitting between them. The chain's CDR3 is CASSVSSHSNSYNEQFF. The DNA for the CDR3 is TGTGCCAGCAGCGTATCTAGTCACTCAAACTCCTACAATGAGCAGTTCTTC.

The count of this clone is one. This sequence joins TRBV15 and TRBJ2-3, with no clear D. This CDR3 region has 12 residues. In germline, CDR1 is LNHNV, CDR2 YYDKDF (reference sequence). Deletions cut 5 bases from V and 4 bases from J, with 7 bases between. The CDR3 region is CATSLSSDTQYF. CDR3 in DNA: TGTGCCACCAGCTTGTCCTCAGATACGCAGTATTTT.

V gene TRBV4-1 combines with J gene TRBJ1-3; the D is unclear. Trimming removed 1 base at V and 2 bases at J, with 9 bases between. Germline lookup yields CDR1 MGHRA and CDR2 YSYEKL. The CDR3 runs to 15 residues. This CDR3 reads CASSQAGIAGNTIYF. CDR3 in DNA: TGCGCCAGCAGCCAAGCAGGAATAGCTGGAAACACCATATATTTT.

Concerning this clone: Other nucleotide sequences in the sample specify the same CDR3. The chain recombines TRBV5-1 with TRBJ2-5; D unresolved. V was cut by 0 bases and J by 5 bases, with 5 bases left in between. This CDR3 has 12 amino acids. Germline loops: CDR1 SGHRS, CDR2 YFSETQ. CDR3 sequence (DNA): TGCGCCAGCAGCTTGGCGTTGGAGACCCAGTACTTC. This codes for CASSLALETQYF.

The V call is TRBV7-2, the J call TRBJ2-5, with 10 positions matching TRBD2. The CDR3 is 15 residues long. Germline V lookup: CDR1 SGHTA, CDR2 FQGNSA. V lost 2 bases to trimming and J lost 1 base; unmatched junction nucleotides: 1. The CDR3 bases are TGTGCCAGCAGCTTAACTAGCGGGGTCCAAGAGACCCAGTACTTC. It codes for CASSLTSGVQETQYF.

The V gene is TRBV19, the J gene TRBJ1-5; tentative D call: TRBD1 (5 bases). The germline V gene encodes CDR1 LNHDA and CDR2 SQIVND (reference sequence). The V end lost 5 bases, the J end lost 1 base, and 15 bases lay between the germline ends. This CDR3 is 16 amino acids long. This CDR3 reads CASSPGSQVSNQPQHF. The CDR3 DNA follows: TGTGCCAGTAGTCCAGGGTCCCAGGTCAGCAATCAGCCCCAGCATTTT. Supplemented by reference TRBV19 and TRBJ1-5, the full variable domain reads DGGITQSPKYLFRKEGQNVTLSCEQNLNHDAMYWYRQDPGQGLRLIYYSQIVNDFQKGDIAEGYSVSREKKESFPLTVTSAQKNPTAFYLCASSPGSQVSNQPQHFGDGTRLSIL.